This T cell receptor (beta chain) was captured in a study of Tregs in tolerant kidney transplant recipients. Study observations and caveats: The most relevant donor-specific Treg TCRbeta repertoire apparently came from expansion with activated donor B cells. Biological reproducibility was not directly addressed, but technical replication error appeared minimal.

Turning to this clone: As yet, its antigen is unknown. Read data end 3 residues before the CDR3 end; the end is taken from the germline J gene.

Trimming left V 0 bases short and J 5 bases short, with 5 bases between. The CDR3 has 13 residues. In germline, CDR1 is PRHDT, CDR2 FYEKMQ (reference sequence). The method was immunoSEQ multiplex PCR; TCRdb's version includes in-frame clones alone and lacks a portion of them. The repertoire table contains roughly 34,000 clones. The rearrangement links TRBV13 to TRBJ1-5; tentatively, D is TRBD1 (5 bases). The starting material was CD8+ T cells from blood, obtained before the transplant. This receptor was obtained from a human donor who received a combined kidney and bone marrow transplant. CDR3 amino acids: CASSLGTDQPQHF. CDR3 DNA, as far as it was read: TGTGCCAGCAGCTTAGGGACAGATCAGCCC.